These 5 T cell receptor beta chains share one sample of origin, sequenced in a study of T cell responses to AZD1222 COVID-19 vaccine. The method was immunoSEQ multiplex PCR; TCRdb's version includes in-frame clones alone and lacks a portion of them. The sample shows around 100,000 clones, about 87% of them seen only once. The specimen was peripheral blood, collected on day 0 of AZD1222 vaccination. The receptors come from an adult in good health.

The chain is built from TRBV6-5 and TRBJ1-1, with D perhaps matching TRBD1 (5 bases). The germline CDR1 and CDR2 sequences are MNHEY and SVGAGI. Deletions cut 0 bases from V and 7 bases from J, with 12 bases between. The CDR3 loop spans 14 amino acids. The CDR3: CASSYSIKGYEAFF. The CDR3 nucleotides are TGTGCCAGCAGTTACTCGATCAAGGGGTATGAAGCTTTCTTT.

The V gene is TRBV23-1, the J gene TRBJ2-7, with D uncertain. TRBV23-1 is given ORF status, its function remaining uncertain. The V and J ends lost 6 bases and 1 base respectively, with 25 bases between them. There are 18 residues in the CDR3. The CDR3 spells CASRPSPKTFLPSYEQYF. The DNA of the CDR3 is TGCGCCAGCAGACCCTCTCCCAAGACATTCTTACCTTCCTACGAGCAGTACTTC.

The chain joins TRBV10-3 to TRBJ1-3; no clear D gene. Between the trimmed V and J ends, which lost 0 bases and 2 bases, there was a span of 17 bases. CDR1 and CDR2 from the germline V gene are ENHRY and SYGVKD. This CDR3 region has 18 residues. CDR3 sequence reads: CAISESGSVLRTGNTIYF. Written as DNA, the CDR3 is TGTGCCATCAGTGAGTCGGGGTCCGTTTTACGGACTGGAAACACCATATATTTT.

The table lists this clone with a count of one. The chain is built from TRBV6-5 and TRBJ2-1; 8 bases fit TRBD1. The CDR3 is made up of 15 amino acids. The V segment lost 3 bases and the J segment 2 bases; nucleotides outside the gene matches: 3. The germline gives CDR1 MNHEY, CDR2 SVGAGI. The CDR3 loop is CASSYMGQAYNEQFF. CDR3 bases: TGTGCCAGCAGTTATATGGGACAGGCCTACAATGAGCAGTTCTTC.

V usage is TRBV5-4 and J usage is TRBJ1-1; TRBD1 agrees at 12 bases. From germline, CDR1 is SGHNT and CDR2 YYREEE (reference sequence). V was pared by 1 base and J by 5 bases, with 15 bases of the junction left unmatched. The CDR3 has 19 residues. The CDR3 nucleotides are TGTGCCAGCAGCTTGCCTTATCCGGGACAGGGGGCGGTGGGAACTGAAGCTTTCTTT. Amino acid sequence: CASSLPYPGQGAVGTEAFF. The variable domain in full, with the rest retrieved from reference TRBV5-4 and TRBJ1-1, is ETGVTQSPTHLIKTRGQQVTLRCSSQSGHNTVSWYQQALGQGPQFIFQYYREEENGRGNFPPRFSGLQFPNYSSELNVNALELDDSALYLCASSLPYPGQGAVGTEAFFGQGTRLTVV.